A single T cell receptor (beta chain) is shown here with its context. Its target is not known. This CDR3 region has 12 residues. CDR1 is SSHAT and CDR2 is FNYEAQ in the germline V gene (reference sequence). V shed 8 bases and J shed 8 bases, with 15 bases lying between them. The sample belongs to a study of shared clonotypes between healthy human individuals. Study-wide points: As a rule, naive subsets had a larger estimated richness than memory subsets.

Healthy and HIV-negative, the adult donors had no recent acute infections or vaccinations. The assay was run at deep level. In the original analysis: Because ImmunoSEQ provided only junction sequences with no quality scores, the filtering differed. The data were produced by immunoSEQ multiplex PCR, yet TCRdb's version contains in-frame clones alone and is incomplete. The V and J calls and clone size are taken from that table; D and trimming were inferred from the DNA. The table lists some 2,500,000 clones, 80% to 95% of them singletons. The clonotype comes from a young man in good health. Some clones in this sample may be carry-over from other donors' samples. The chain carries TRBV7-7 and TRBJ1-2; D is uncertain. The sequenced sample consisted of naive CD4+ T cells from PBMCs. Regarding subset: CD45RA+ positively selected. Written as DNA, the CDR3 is TGTGCCAGCTCTCCTCCGCGCTGGGGCTACACCTTC. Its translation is CASSPPRWGYTF.